This T cell receptor beta chain was captured by sequencing in a study of T cell responses to AZD1222 COVID-19 vaccine. The germline V gene encodes CDR1 MNHEY and CDR2 SMNVEV (reference sequence). V dropped 5 bases and J dropped 1 base, with 15 bases sitting between them. The CDR3 runs 15 residues. General study findings and limits: Repertoires were obtained solely post-peak T cell response. Donor demographics were predominantly white British with a female majority; clonal diversity may be underestimated. In the spike-specific TCR repertoire, nearly half reportedly target unmutated variant regions.

As regards this clone: Its antigen is undetermined.

Profiling relied on immunoSEQ multiplex PCR, and the TCRdb table lists in-frame clones only, not all of them. Here the sample spans about 85,000 clones, around 84% being singletons. The sample consisted of peripheral blood, taken 28 days after the second AZD1222 dose. The chain joins TRBV27 to TRBJ2-7, with D possibly TRBD1 on 6 matching bases. This receptor was obtained from an adult who received the AZD1222 COVID-19 vaccine. This CDR3 is CASSPSPRGSYEQYF. CDR3 sequence (DNA): TGTGCCAGCAGTCCAAGCCCCAGGGGTTCCTACGAGCAGTACTTC.